The source of this T cell receptor (beta chain) is a study of PD-L1 blockade in urothelial cancer. This clone turned up a few times. V was clipped by 6 bases and J by 8 bases, with 17 bases between them. CDR3 size: 14 residues. Per the germline V gene, CDR1 is SGHVS and CDR2 is FNYEAQ. Sequenced by immunoSEQ multiplex PCR; TCRdb stores in-frame clones only, minus some. Here the sample spans 20,000 to 30,000 clones, 84% being singletons. The chain employs TRBV7-6 and TRBJ2-1; a possible D gene is TRBD1 (6 bases). The starting material was PBMCs, obtained around atezolizumab (anti-PD-L1) treatment. This clonotype was obtained from a man in his 70s with urothelial cancer. In DNA form, the CDR3 reads TGTGCCAGCAGTCACCGGACAGTTTTGGATGAGCAGTTCTTC. Translation: CASSHRTVLDEQFF.